This T cell receptor (beta chain) was profiled in a study of shared clonotypes between healthy human individuals. The CDR3 runs 14 residues. The germline V gene has CDR1 MNHEY and CDR2 SMNVEV (reference sequence). V was cut by 3 bases and J by 1 base, with 9 bases left in between. The method was immunoSEQ multiplex PCR; TCRdb's version includes in-frame clones alone and lacks a portion of them. The sample includes hundreds of thousands of clones, around 73% of them seen just once. This clone was found a few times. The rearrangement uses TRBV27 and TRBJ2-5, with D unresolved. The source material was memory CD4+ T cells sorted from blood. This sample's subset: CD45RA-negative fraction. The receptor was derived from a young woman in good health. The CDR3 bases are TGTGCCAGCAGTTTGCGACCCTCCCAAGAGACCCAGTACTTC. It translates to CASSLRPSQETQYF.